A single sample is the source of the 15 T cell receptor beta chains below, sequenced in a study of T cell clonality in common variable immunodeficiency (dated by TCRdb to about 2015). The library was obtained by the immunoSEQ multiplex PCR assay. TCRdb holds this immuneACCESS table with in-frame rearrangements only. Some clones are missing; in checked studies, unresolved V genes explain under half, and the rest has no known cause. This sample has fewer than 50,000 clones, none of them a singleton. Of the sample, approximately 1.3% falls within the top ten clones. Sequenced material: peripheral blood mononuclear cells. The receptors were gathered from a person aged 18 to 75 in good health.

About this clone: The read ends 3 residues shy of where the CDR3 ends; the end is completed using the germline J gene. V usage is TRBV7-9 and J usage is TRBJ2-3; maybe TRBD2 (5 bases). The CDR3 runs 15 residues. Per germline, CDR1 SEHNR and CDR2 FQNEAQ (reference sequence). V was pared by 8 bases and J by 2 bases, with 17 bases between. The covered CDR3 bases are TGTGCCAGCCCACCAGGTGGGCGGGCCACAGATACG. Amino acids: CASPPGGRATDT. The CDR3 in its entirety is CASPPGGRATDTQYF. Full variable domain (missing parts from reference TRBV7-9 and TRBJ2-3): DTGVSQNPRHKITKRGQNVTFRCDPISEHNRLYWYRQTLGQGPEFLTYFQNEAQLEKSRLLSDRFSAERPKGSFSTLEIQRTEQGDSAMYLCASPPGGRATDTQYFGPGTRLTVL.

This clone was seen many times. The read halts 3 residues ahead of the CDR3 end, with the missing end drawn from the germline J gene. The rearrangement joins TRBV12-3 or TRBV12-4 to TRBJ2-5, with D maybe TRBD2 (5 bases). CDR3 size: 16 residues. The V end lost 6 bases, the J end lost 2 bases, and 19 bases lay between the germline ends. CDR3 in amino acids: CASSLALVGKQETQYF. The sequenced part of the CDR3 DNA is TGTGCCAGCAGCCTAGCCCTTGTGGGGAAACAAGAGACC.

Many counts were recorded for this clone. The DNA ends 3 residues before the CDR3 does, and the rest of the CDR3 is filled in from the germline J gene. This chain links TRBV5-1 with TRBJ2-2; D is perhaps TRBD1 (5 bases). This CDR3 comprises 14 residues. Trimming cost V 5 bases and J 1 base, with 9 bases left between them. CDR1 SGHRS and CDR2 YFSETQ come from the germline V gene. The CDR3 loop is CASRQDQNTGELFF. CDR3 DNA (partial): TGCGCCAGCAGACAGGACCAGAACACCGGGGAG.

This clone was detected a few times. The observed sequence ends 3 residues before the CDR3 terminus, with the missing tail filled in from the germline J gene. The chain couples TRBV7-3 to TRBJ1-2; D might be TRBD1 (6 bases). The CDR3 length is 13 residues. Germline assignment: CDR1 SGHTA and CDR2 FQGTGA. The sequenced CDR3 bases are TGTGCCAGCAGCTCCACAGGGTTGGGCTGC. Protein sequence: CASSSTGLGC. The entire CDR3 protein is CASSSTGLGCYTF.

There are many counts of this clone. The sequence runs out 3 residues before the end of the CDR3; the remainder is reconstructed from the germline J gene. The chain links TRBV14 to TRBJ1-1, with D tentatively TRBD1 (6 bases). The CDR3 runs 13 residues. From germline, CDR1 is SGHDN and CDR2 FVKESK. Trimming removed 2 bases at V and 3 bases at J, with 7 bases between. CDR3 DNA, as far as it was read: TGTGCCAGCAGCCAACAGGGGTACACTGAA. As protein: CASSQQGYTE. The full-length CDR3 reads as CASSQQGYTEAFF.

Comment on this clone: The CDR3 end falls 3 residues outside the read, so it is completed with the germline J gene. The chain employs TRBV11-2 and TRBJ2-1, with TRBD1 as a possible D gene (6 bases). There are 15 residues in the CDR3. V was clipped by 6 bases and J by 4 bases, with 16 bases between them. Germline V lookup: CDR1 SGHAT, CDR2 FQNNGV. CDR3 region: CASRAGQRGYNEQFF. Incomplete CDR3 DNA: TGTGCCAGCAGGGCCGGACAGAGGGGGTACAATGAG.

Notes on this clone: The CDR3 is cut off 3 residues early in the read; its end comes from the germline J gene. This chain connects TRBV29-1 to TRBJ2-7; D is ambiguous. Germline-derived CDR1 and CDR2 are SQVTM and ANQGSEA. CDR3 size: 12 residues. Trimming shortened V by 6 bases and J by 2 bases, and 11 bases separated the two germline ends. Incomplete CDR3 DNA: TGCAGCGTCCTAGTCCCCCCCTACGAG. This sequence encodes CSVLVPPYE. The full CDR3 protein reads CSVLVPPYEQYF.

This clone was detected many times. The CDR3 end lies 3 residues beyond the end of the read and is filled in from the germline J gene. This chain links TRBV20-1 with TRBJ2-2; the match to TRBD2 covers 8 bases. In germline, CDR1 is DFQATT, CDR2 SNEGSKA (reference sequence). CDR3 size: 14 residues. The CDR3 is CVGSGTRSTGELFF. The CDR3 DNA, read in part, is TGCGTGGGGTCGGGGACTAGATCCACCGGGGAG.

There are many counts of this clone. The read finishes 3 residues shy of the CDR3 end, and the germline J gene is used to complete it. This chain joins TRBV5-1 and TRBJ2-5; D is possibly TRBD2 (6 bases). The CDR3 runs to 16 residues. Per the germline V gene, CDR1 is SGHRS and CDR2 is YFSETQ. V lost 0 bases and J lost 1, with 13 bases in between. The DNA read from the CDR3 is TGCGCCAGCAGCTTGGGAGGAGGAGCGGGCCAAGAGACC. It codes for CASSLGGGAGQET. The whole CDR3 sequence is CASSLGGGAGQETQYF.

There are many counts of this clone. The read stops 3 residues short of the end of the CDR3; the missing end is completed from the germline J gene. The rearrangement uses TRBV7-3 and TRBJ2-3; 7 positions agree with TRBD2. Per germline, CDR1 SGHTA and CDR2 FQGTGA. The CDR3 is 15 residues long. The V gene end was trimmed by 8 bases and the J gene end by 2 bases; junction bases not matched to a gene: 10. The CDR3 bases that were read are TGTGCCAGCGGCGTAGGCAGCGGGGACACAGATACG. Its protein is CASGVGSGDTDT. The CDR3, in full, reads CASGVGSGDTDTQYF.

This clone was recorded at least ten times. Sequencing ends 3 residues short of the CDR3 end; the germline J gene provides the rest. This chain joins TRBV7-2 and TRBJ1-1, with D perhaps matching TRBD1 (5 bases). The V end was cut by 0 bases, the J end by 3 bases, with 11 bases between. The CDR3 has 15 amino acids. Germline V lookup: CDR1 SGHTA, CDR2 FQGNSA. CDR3 region: CASSLAPDTHTEAFF. Partial CDR3 DNA: TGTGCCAGCAGCTTAGCGCCGGACACTCACACTGAA.

This clone was counted between two and nine times. Read data end 3 residues before the CDR3 end; the end is taken from the germline J gene. The rearrangement links TRBV7-6 to TRBJ2-5; maybe TRBD2 (7 bases). The CDR3 loop spans 14 amino acids. CDR1 SGHVS and CDR2 FNYEAQ come from the germline V gene. V shed 4 bases and J shed 5 bases, with 14 bases lying between them. The CDR3 sequence: CASSWSQGGETQYF. The sequenced CDR3 bases are TGTGCCAGCAGCTGGTCACAGGGAGGGGAGACC.

This clone appeared many times. The CDR3 is cut off 3 residues early in the read; its end comes from the germline J gene. This chain uses TRBV19 with TRBJ2-3; maybe TRBD2 (6 bases). Trimming removed 5 bases at V and 6 bases at J, with 12 bases between. The CDR3 sequence is 13 residues long. Germline CDR1 and CDR2: LNHDA and SQIVND (reference sequence). CDR3 amino acids: CASSLRRGDTQYF. The CDR3 bases that were read are TGTGCCAGTAGTTTGAGGAGGGGCGATACG.

This clone was found many times. The read comes to an end 3 residues before the CDR3 does, leaving the germline J gene to fill in the end. This sequence joins TRBV12-3 or TRBV12-4 and TRBJ1-2; D is perhaps TRBD1 (5 bases). The length of the CDR3 is 15 residues. Trimming shortened V by 6 bases and J by 2 bases, and 16 bases separated the two germline ends. Incomplete CDR3 DNA: TGTGCCAGCAGCCCACGGGGGTATGAAAACTATGGC. Its translation is CASSPRGYENYG. The CDR3 in its entirety is CASSPRGYENYGYTF.

This clone was counted ten times or more. The read gets to within 3 residues of the CDR3 end, and the germline J gene fills in the rest. The chain employs TRBV18 and TRBJ2-6, with D maybe TRBD1 (6 bases). Trimming stripped 3 bases from V and 0 bases from J, with 12 bases between. The germline CDR1 and CDR2 sequences are KGHSH and LQKENI. This CDR3 is 17 amino acids long. This CDR3 is CASSPGHQISGANVLTF. The part of the CDR3 DNA that was read is TGTGCCAGCTCACCGGGACACCAAATCTCTGGGGCCAACGTC. The whole variable domain, filled in from reference TRBV18 and TRBJ2-6, reads NAGVMQNPRHLVRRRGQEARLRCSPMKGHSHVYWYRQLPEEGLKFMVYLQKENIIDESGMPKERFSAEFPKEGPSILRIQQVVRGDSAAYFCASSPGHQISGANVLTFGAGSRLTVL.